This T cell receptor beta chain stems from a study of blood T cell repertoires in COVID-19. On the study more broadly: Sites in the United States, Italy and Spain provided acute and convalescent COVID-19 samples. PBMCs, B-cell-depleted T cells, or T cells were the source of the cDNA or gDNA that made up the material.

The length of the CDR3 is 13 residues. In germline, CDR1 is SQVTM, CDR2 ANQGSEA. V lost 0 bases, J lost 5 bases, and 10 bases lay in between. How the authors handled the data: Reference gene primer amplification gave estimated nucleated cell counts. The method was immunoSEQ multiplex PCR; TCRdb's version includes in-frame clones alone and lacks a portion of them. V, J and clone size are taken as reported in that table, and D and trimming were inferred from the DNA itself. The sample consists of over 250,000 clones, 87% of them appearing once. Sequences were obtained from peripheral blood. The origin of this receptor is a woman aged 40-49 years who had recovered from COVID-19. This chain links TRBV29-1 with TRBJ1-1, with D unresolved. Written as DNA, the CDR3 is TGCAGCGTTGAAGATCTTGGGAGGACTGAAGCTTTCTTT. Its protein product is CSVEDLGRTEAFF.